There are many counts of the clone carrying this T cell receptor (beta chain). The antigen is undetermined. This sample was included in a study of CD8+CD57+ T cells in acquired aplastic anemia. Study at large: Isolated CD4+ and CD8+ cells, once sorted, yielded DNA averaging around 3.3 ug. Healthy donor sequencing depth: 9.5 million to 10.8 million CD4+, some 12 million CD8+ reads.

General study points: Patients shared approximately 30 CD8+ CDR3 sequences with controls.

Genomic DNA, serving as template, underwent TCR beta VDJ and CDR3 profiling. TCRdb re-analysed the reads in MiXCR, keeping a single row per CDR3 protein. The table lists 150,000 to 200,000 distinct CDR3 sequences, 40% to 50% of them singletons. V lost 8 bases, J lost 0 bases, and 12 bases lay in between. Germline CDR1 KGHDR, CDR2 SFDVKD. CDR3 size: 14 residues. The sequence was obtained from a human donor in good health. The chain joins TRBV24-1 to TRBJ1-1; D is uncertain. Source material: sorted CD4+, CD8+, or CD8+CD57+ T cells (not recorded which) from PBMCs. The DNA for the CDR3 is TGTGCCACCAAGTCGGCGGATATGAACACTGAAGCTTTCTTT. As protein: CATKSADMNTEAFF.